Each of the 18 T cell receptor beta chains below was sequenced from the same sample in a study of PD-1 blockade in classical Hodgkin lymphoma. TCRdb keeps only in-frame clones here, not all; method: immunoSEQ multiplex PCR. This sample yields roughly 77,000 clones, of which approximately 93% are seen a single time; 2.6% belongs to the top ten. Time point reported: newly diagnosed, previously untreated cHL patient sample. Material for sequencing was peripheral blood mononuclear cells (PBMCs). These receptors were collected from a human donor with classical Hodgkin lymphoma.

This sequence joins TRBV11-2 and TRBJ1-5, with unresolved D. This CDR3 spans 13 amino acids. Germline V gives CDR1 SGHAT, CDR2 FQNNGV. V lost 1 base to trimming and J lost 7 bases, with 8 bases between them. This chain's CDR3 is CASSLVPQQPQHF. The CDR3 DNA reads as TGTGCCAGCAGCTTAGTCCCTCAACAGCCCCAGCATTTT.

CDR3 DNA sequence: TGTGCCAGCAGTTTAAGGGCCCTCTTAGGGAACTATGGCTACACCTTC. Residues: CASSLRALLGNYGYTF. The chain is built from TRBV28 and TRBJ1-2; D unclear. V lost 2 bases and J lost 2, with 15 bases in between. The CDR3 loop spans 16 amino acids. Germline-derived CDR1 and CDR2 are MDHEN and SYDVKM.

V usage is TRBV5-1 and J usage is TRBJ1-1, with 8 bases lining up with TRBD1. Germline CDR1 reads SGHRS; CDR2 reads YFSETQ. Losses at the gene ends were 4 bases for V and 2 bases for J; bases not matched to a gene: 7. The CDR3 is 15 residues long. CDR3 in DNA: TGCGCCAGCAGCAATAAAGGACAGGGTAACACTGAAGCTTTCTTT. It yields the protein CASSNKGQGNTEAFF.

The CDR3 reads CASSRTSGRLYEQFF. The DNA for the CDR3 is TGTGCCAGCAGCCGGACTAGCGGGAGATTGTATGAGCAGTTCTTC. This chain joins TRBV13 and TRBJ2-1; the match to TRBD2 covers 13 bases. From germline, CDR1 is PRHDT and CDR2 FYEKMQ (reference sequence). The CDR3 covers 15 residues. The V gene end was trimmed by 5 bases and the J gene end by 8 bases; junction bases not matched to a gene: 6.

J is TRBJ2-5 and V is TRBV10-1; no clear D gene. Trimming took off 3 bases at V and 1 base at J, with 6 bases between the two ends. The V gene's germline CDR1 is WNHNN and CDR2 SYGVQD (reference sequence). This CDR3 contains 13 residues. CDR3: CASSDRAQETQYF. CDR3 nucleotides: TGCGCCAGCAGTGATCGGGCCCAAGAGACCCAGTACTTC.

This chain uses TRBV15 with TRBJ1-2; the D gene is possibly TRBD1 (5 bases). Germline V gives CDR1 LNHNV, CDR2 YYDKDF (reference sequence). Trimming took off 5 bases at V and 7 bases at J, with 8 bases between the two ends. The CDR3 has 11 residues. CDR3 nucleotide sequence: TGTGCCACCAGCGGGGGAGCTGGCTACACCTTC. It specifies CATSGGAGYTF.

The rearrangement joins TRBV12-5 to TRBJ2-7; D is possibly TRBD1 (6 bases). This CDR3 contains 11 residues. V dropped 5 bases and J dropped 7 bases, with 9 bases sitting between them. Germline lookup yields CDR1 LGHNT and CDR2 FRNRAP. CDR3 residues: CASGKDREQYF. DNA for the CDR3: TGTGCTAGTGGTAAGGACAGAGAGCAGTACTTC.

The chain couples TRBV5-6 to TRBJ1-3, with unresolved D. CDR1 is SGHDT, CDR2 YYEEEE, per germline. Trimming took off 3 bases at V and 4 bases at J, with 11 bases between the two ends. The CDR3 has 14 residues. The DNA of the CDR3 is TGTGCCAGCAGCTCCCGTTTAGGGGGAAACACCATATATTTT. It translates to CASSSRLGGNTIYF.

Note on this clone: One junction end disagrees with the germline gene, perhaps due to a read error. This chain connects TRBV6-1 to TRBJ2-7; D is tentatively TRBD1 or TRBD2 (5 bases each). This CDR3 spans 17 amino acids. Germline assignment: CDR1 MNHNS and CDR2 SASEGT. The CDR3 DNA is TGTGCCAGCAGGGAAGAAACCCCGGGACCGGTTCCCCTCGAGCAGTACTTC. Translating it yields CASREETPGPVPLEQYF.

The DNA for the CDR3 is TGTGCCGCCGCGGGGGCCCTCACTGAAGCTTTCTTT. Protein sequence: CAAAGALTEAFF. V and J are TRBV30 and TRBJ1-1; D perhaps matches TRBD1 (6 bases). With 8 bases removed from V and 4 bases from J, the gap between germline ends came to 14 bases. CDR1 GTSNPN and CDR2 SVGIG come from the germline V gene (reference sequence). This CDR3 comprises 12 residues.

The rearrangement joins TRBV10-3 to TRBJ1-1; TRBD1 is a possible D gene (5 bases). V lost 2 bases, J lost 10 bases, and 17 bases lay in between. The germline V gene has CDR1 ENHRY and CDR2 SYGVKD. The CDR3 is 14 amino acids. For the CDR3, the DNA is TGTGCCATCAGTGAGGTCCAGGGCAAAACGGGAGCTTTCTTT. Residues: CAISEVQGKTGAFF.

CDR3 DNA sequence: TGCGCCAGCAGCTTAAACTCAGCATCTGGAAACACCATATATTTT. Amino acids: CASSLNSASGNTIYF. The V and J genes are TRBV5-1 and TRBJ1-3; D not certain. The CDR3 spans 15 residues. V was shortened by 2 bases and J by 1 base, with 10 bases between the two germline ends. Germline CDR1 reads SGHRS; CDR2 reads YFSETQ.

CDR3 sequence: CASRSGVETQYF. The CDR3 region has the DNA TGCGCCAGCAGATCGGGGGTAGAGACCCAGTACTTC. The chain uses TRBV5-1 and TRBJ2-5; D may be TRBD2 (6 bases). V was cut by 5 bases and J by 4 bases, with 9 bases left in between. The length of the CDR3 is 12 residues. Germline CDR1 is SGHRS and CDR2 is YFSETQ.

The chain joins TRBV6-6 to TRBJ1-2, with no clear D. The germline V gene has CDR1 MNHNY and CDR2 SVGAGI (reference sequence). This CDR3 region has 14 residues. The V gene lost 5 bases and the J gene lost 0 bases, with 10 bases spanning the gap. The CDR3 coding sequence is TGTGCCAGCAGTCGAGACACTGCTAACTATGGCTACACCTTC. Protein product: CASSRDTANYGYTF.

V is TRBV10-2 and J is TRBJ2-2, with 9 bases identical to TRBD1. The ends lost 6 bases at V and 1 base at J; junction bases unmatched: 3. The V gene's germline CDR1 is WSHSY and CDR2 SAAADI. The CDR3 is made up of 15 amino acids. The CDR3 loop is CASRQGAWNTGELFF. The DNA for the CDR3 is TGCGCCAGCAGACAGGGGGCTTGGAACACCGGGGAGCTGTTTTTT.

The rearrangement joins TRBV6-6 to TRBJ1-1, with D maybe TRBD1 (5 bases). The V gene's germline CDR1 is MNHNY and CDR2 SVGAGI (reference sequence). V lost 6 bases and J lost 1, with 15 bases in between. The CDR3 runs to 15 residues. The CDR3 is CASSPTRTGNTEAFF. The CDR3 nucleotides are TGTGCCAGCAGCCCCACCAGAACAGGGAACACTGAAGCTTTCTTT.

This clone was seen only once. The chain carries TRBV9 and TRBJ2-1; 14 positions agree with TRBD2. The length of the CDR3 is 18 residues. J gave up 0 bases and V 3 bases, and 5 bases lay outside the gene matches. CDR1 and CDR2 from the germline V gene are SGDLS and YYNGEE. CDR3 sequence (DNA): TGTGCCAGCAGCGCCCGGACTAGCGGGGGGAGCTCCTACAATGAGCAGTTCTTC. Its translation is CASSARTSGGSSYNEQFF. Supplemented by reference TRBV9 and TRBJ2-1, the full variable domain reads DSGVTQTPKHLITATGQRVTLRCSPRSGDLSVYWYQQSLDQGLQFLIQYYNGEERAKGNILERFSAQQFPDLHSELNLSSLELGDSALYFCASSARTSGGSSYNEQFFGPGTRLTVL.

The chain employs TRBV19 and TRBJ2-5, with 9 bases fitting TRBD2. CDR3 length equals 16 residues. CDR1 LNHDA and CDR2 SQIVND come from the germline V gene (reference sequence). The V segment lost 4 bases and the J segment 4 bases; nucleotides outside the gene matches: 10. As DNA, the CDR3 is TGTGCCAGTAGTAGGGATGGTAGCGGGAGCTCAGAGACCCAGTACTTC. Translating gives CASSRDGSGSSETQYF.